Sequencing of this T cell receptor beta chain was carried out in a study of T cell repertoires in cytomegalovirus infection. Using its own MiXCR run on the reads, TCRdb lists one record per CDR3 protein. The repertoire holds approximately 500,000 distinct CDR3 sequences, about 26% seen once, with roughly 13% in the top ten. The sample taken for sequencing was PBMCs. The TCR originated in a human donor in good health (CMV status not recorded). Some clones in this sample may be carry-over from other donors' samples.

The CDR3 here is CASSPPQGENSPLHF. For the CDR3, the DNA is TGTGCCAGCAGTCCCCCCCAGGGGGAGAATTCACCCCTCCACTTT. This rearrangement joins TRBV2 to TRBJ1-6; 7 nucleotides match TRBD1. The germline V gene encodes CDR1 SNHLY and CDR2 FYNNEI. CDR3 length equals 15 residues. V trimming: 5 bases; J trimming: 7 bases; junction bases outside the gene matches: 8.